These T cell receptor beta chains were read from a single sample in a study of T cell clones after liver transplantation. The protocol was immunoSEQ multiplex PCR, while the TCRdb copy is restricted to in-frame clones and leaves out a portion. The sample has about 50,000 clones, about 67% seen once. Sequencing used CD4+ T cells from blood, obtained around 4.5 years after liver transplant. These receptors all come from a human patient who received a liver transplant. Some of the T cells may derive from the graft donor. CDR3s include the opening cysteine and the closing phenylalanine or tryptophan. The order of the fields is clone size, D gene, J gene, V gene, CDR3 protein, CDR3 DNA. The D gene is left open where the match is weak. Clone size, where shown, is once, few, many, or a class for clones that have expanded.

>.|.|TRBJ2-6|TRBV7-3
CASSLSGARGANVLTF
TGTGCCAGCAGCTTAAGTGGGGCGCGTGGGGCCAACGTCCTGACTTTC
>.|TRBD1|TRBJ1-1|TRBV4-2
CASSPGQLNTEAFF
TGTGCCAGCAGCCCGGGACAGCTGAACACTGAAGCTTTCTTT
>.|TRBD1|TRBJ2-3|TRBV19
CASSRDRETDTQYF
TGTGCCAGTAGCCGGGACAGGGAGACAGATACGCAGTATTTT
>many|TRBD1|TRBJ1-1|TRBV28
CASSLGSGGTEAFF
TGTGCCAGCAGTTTAGGGTCAGGGGGCACTGAAGCTTTCTTT
>.|.|TRBJ1-1|TRBV28
CASSLGPNTEAFF
TGTGCCAGCAGTTTAGGACCGAACACTGAAGCTTTCTTT
>.|TRBD2|TRBJ2-5|TRBV7-2
CASLPSGQETQYF
TGTGCCAGCTTGCCTAGCGGCCAAGAGACCCAGTACTTC
>few|.|TRBJ1-1|TRBV30
CAWSPGRETEAFF
TGTGCCTGGAGTCCAGGGAGGGAGACTGAAGCTTTCTTT
>.|.|TRBJ2-7|TRBV2
CASRGGGREQYF
TGTGCCAGCAGGGGAGGGGGTAGGGAGCAGTACTTC
>.|TRBD2|TRBJ2-7|TRBV11-1
CASSRLAGGTYEQYF
TGTGCCAGCAGCCGACTAGCGGGGGGAACCTACGAGCAGTACTTC
>.|.|TRBJ1-3|TRBV11-2
CASTGALGNTIYF
TGTGCCAGCACGGGGGCGCTGGGAAACACCATATATTTT
>few|TRBD2|TRBJ2-3|TRBV29-1
CSVEVSGGADTQYF
TGCAGCGTTGAAGTTAGCGGGGGGGCGGATACGCAGTATTTT
>.|TRBD2|TRBJ2-1|TRBV11-2
CASSDKRGGFNEQFF
TGTGCCAGCAGCGACAAGCGGGGGGGCTTCAATGAGCAGTTCTTC
>.|TRBD1|TRBJ1-6|TRBV5-4
CASSIDRGVNNSPLHF
TGTGCCAGCAGCATAGACAGGGGAGTTAATAATTCACCCCTCCACTTT
>few|.|TRBJ2-7|TRBV19
CASSIGREGEQYF
TGTGCCAGTAGTATTGGCAGGGAAGGCGAGCAGTACTTC
>.|.|TRBJ1-6|TRBV28
CASSPPTGGSYNSPLHF
TGTGCCAGCAGTCCTCCAACAGGCGGCTCCTATAATTCACCCCTCCACTTT
>.|TRBD1|TRBJ2-2|TRBV25-1
CASSDPGQGNTGELFF
TGTGCCAGCAGTGACCCGGGACAGGGGAACACCGGGGAGCTGTTTTTT
>.|.|TRBJ2-7|TRBV11-2
CASSTRGVEQYF
TGTGCCAGCAGCACCAGAGGGGTTGAGCAGTACTTC